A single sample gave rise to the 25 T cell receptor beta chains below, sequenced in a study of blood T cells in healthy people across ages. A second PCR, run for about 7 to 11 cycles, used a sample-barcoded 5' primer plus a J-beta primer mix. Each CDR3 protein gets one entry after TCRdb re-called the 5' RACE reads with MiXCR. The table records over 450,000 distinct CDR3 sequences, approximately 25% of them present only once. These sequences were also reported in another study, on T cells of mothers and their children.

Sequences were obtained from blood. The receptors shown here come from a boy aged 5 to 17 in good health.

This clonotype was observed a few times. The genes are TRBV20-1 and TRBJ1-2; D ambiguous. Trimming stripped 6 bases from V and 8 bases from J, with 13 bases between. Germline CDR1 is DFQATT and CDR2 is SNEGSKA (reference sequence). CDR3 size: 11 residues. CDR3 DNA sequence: TGCAGTGCGTCTGGAGGTTGGGGCTACACCTTC. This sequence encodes CSASGGWGYTF.

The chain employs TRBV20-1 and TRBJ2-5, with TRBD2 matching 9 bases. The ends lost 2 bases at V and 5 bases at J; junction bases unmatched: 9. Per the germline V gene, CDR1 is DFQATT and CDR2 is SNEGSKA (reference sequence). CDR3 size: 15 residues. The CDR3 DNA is TGCAGTGCTAGAAAGTTAGCGGGAGTGGATGAGACCCAGTACTTC. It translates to CSARKLAGVDETQYF.

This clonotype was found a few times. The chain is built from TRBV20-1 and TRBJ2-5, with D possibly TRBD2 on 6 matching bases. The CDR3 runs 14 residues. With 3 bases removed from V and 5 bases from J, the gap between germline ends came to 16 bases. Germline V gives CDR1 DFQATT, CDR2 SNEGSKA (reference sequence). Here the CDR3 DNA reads TGCAGTGCTAGTACGTCTAGCGCGTTGGAGACCCAGTACTTC. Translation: CSASTSSALETQYF.

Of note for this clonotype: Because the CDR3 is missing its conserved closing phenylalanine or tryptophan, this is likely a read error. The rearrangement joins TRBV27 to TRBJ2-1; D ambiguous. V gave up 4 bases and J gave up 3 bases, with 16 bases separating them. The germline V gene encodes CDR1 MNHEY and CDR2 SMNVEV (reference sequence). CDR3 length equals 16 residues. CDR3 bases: TGTGCCAGCAGTTCAAGGAGCTCGCAGCGCTACAATGAGCAGTTCCTC. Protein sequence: CASSSRSSQRYNEQFL.

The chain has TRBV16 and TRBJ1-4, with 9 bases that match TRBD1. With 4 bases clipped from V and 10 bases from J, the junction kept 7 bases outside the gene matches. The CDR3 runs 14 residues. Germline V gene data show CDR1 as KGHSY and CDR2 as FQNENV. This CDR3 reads CASSLAGTGRKLFF. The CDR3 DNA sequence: TGTGCCAGCAGCCTCGCCGGGACAGGGAGAAAACTGTTTTTT.

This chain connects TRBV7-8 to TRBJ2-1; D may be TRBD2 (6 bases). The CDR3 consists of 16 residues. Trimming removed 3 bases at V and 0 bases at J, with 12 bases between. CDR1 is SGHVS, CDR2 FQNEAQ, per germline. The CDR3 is CASSFMAGSSYNEQFF. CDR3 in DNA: TGTGCCAGCAGCTTTATGGCGGGAAGCTCCTACAATGAGCAGTTCTTC.

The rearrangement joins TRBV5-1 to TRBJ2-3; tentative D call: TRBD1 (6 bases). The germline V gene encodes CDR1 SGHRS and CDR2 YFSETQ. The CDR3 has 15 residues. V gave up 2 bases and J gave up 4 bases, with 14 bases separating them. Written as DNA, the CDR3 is TGCGCCAGCAGCTTAACAGGGAAGTGGCCAGATACGCAGTATTTT. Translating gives CASSLTGKWPDTQYF.

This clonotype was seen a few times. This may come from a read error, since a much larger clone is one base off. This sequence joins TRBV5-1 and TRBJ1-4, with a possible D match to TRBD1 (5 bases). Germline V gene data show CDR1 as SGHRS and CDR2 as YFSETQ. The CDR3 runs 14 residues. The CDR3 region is CAGSLGGVGEKLFF. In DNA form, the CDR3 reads TGCGCCGGCAGCTTGGGAGGGGTTGGAGAAAAACTGTTTTTT.

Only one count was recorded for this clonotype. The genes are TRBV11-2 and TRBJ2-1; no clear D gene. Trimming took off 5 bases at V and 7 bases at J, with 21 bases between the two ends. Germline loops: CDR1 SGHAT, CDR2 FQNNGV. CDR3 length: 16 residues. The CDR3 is CASSDLFRSSYNEQFF. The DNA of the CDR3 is TGTGCCAGCAGCGACCTATTCCGGAGTTCTTATAATGAGCAGTTCTTC.

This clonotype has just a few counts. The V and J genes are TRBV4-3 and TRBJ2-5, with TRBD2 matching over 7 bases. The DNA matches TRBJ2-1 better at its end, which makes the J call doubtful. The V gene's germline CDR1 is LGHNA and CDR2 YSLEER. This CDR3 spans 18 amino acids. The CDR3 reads CASSQDSRGGGSGFEQFF. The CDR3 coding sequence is TGCGCCAGCAGCCAAGATTCGCGCGGCGGCGGGAGTGGGTTTGAGCAGTTCTTC.

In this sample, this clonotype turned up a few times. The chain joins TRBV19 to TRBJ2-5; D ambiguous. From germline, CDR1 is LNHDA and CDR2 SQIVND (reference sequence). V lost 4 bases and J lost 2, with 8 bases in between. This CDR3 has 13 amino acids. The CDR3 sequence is CASSTADQETQYF. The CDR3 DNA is TGTGCCAGTAGTACGGCAGATCAAGAGACCCAGTACTTC. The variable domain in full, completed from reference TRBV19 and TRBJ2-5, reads DGGITQSPKYLFRKEGQNVTLSCEQNLNHDAMYWYRQDPGQGLRLIYYSQIVNDFQKGDIAEGYSVSREKKESFPLTVTSAQKNPTAFYLCASSTADQETQYFGPGTRLLVL.

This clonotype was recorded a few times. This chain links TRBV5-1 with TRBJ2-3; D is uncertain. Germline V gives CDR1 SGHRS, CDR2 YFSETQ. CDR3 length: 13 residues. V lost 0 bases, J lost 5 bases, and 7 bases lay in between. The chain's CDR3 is CASSLDWGDTQYF. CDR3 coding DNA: TGCGCCAGCAGCTTGGACTGGGGAGATACGCAGTATTTT.

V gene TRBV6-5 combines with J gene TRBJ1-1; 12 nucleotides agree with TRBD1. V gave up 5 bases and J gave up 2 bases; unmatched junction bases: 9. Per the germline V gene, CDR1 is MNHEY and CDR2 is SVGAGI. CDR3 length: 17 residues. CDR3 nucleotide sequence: TGTGCCAGCAGTACCCGGGACAGGGGGCTTTCTAACACTGAAGCTTTCTTT. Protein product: CASSTRDRGLSNTEAFF.

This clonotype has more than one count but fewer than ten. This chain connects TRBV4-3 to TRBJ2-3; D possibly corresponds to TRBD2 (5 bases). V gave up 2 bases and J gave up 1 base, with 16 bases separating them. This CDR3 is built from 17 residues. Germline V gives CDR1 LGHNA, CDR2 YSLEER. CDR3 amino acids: CASSQSTWTYRTDTQYF. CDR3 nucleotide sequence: TGCGCCAGCAGCCAATCTACCTGGACTTACCGCACAGATACGCAGTATTTT.

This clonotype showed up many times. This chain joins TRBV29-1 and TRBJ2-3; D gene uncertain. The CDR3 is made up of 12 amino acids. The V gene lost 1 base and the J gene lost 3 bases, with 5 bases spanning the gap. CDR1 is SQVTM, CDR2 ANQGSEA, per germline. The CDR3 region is CSVEGGTDTQYF. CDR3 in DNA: TGCAGCGTTGAAGGGGGAACAGATACGCAGTATTTT.

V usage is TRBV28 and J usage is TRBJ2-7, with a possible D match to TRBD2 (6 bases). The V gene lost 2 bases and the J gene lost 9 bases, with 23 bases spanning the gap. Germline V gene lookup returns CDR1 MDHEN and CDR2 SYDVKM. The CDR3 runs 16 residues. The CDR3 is CASSLEAASESHRQYF. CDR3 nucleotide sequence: TGTGCCAGCAGTTTAGAGGCCGCTAGCGAATCCCACCGGCAGTACTTC.

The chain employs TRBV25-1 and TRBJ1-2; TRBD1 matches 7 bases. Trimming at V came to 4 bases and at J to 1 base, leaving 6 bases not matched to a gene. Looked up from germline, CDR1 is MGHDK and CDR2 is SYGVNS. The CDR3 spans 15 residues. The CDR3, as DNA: TGTGCCAGCAGTGTCCTCGGGACAGATAACTATGGCTACACCTTC. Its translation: CASSVLGTDNYGYTF.

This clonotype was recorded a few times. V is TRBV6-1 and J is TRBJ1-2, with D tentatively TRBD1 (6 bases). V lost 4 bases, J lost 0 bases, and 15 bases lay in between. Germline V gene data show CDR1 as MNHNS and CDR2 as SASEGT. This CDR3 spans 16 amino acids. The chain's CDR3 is CASSAGAGAPNYGYTF. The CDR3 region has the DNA TGTGCCAGCAGTGCGGGAGCAGGGGCACCTAACTATGGCTACACCTTC.

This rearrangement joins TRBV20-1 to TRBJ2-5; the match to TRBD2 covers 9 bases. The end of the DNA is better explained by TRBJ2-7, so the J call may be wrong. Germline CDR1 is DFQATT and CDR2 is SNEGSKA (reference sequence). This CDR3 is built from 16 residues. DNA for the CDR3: TGCAGTGCTATAGCCCTTAACGGACTAGCGCCCGACGAGCAGTACTTC. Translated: CSAIALNGLAPDEQYF.

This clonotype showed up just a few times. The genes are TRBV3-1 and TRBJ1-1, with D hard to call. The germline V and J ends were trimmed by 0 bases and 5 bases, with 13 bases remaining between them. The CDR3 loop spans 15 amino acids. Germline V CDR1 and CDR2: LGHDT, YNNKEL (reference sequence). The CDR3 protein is CASSQDYHAGTEAFF. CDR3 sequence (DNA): TGTGCCAGCAGCCAAGATTACCATGCGGGGACTGAAGCTTTCTTT.

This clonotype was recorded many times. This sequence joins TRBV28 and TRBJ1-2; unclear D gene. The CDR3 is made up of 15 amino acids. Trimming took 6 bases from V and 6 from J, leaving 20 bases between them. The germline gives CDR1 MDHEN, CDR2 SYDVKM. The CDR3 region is CASSSGGHGLDGYTF. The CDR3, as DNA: TGTGCCAGCAGCTCTGGTGGGCACGGCTTGGATGGCTACACCTTC.

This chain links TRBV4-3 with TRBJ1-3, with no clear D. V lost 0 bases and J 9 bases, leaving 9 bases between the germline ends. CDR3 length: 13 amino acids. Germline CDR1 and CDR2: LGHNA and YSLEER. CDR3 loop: CASSQDLIRTIYF. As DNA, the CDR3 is TGCGCCAGCAGCCAAGACTTAATCCGCACCATATATTTT.

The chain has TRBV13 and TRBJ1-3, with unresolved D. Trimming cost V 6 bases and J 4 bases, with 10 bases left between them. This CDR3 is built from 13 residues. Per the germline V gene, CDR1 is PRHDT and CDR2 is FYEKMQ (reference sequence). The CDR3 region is CASSQPTGNTIYF. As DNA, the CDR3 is TGTGCCAGCAGTCAGCCTACAGGAAACACCATATATTTT. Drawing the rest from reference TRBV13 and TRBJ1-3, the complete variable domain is AAGVIQSPRHLIKEKRETATLKCYPIPRHDTVYWYQQGPGQDPQFLISFYEKMQSDKGSIPDRFSAQQFSDYHSELNMSSLELGDSALYFCASSQPTGNTIYFGEGSWLTVV.

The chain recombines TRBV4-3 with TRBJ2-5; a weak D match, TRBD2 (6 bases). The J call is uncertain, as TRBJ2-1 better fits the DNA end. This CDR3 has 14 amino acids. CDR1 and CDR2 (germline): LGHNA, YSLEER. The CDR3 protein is CASSAGTQSNEQFF. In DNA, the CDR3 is TGCGCCAGCAGCGCCGGGACTCAGTCAAATGAGCAGTTCTTC.

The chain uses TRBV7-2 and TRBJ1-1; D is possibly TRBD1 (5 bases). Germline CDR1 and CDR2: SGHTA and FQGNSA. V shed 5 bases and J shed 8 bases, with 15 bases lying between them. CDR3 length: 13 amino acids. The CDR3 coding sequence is TGTGCCAGCAGCCTGCCATCCAGGGCGGAAGCTTTCTTT. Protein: CASSLPSRAEAFF. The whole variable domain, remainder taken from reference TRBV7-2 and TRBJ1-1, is GAGVSQSPSNKVTEKGKDVELRCDPISGHTALYWYRQSLGQGLEFLIYFQGNSAPDKSGLPSDRFSAERTGGSVSTLTIQRTQQEDSAVYLCASSLPSRAEAFFGQGTRLTVV.